The 29 T cell receptor beta chains reported below all come from one sample, sequenced in a study of response to subunit inactivated influenza vaccine. TCRdb used MiXCR to reprocess the RT-PCR reads, holding one entry per CDR3 protein. The sample has 450,000 to 600,000 distinct CDR3 sequences, less than 8% seen once; the top ten hold approximately 12%. Sequencing was performed on PBMCs from blood, taken 23 months after vaccination. These receptors all come from a man aged 45 to 75 who received an inactivated influenza vaccine.

This clonotype was picked up a small number of times. The chain combines TRBV20-1 with TRBJ2-7; D may match TRBD1 or TRBD2 (5 bases each). The CDR3 loop spans 13 amino acids. Per the germline V gene, CDR1 is DFQATT and CDR2 is SNEGSKA (reference sequence). The V gene lost 4 bases and the J gene lost 0 bases, with 10 bases spanning the gap. CDR3 protein: CSAIIGTSYEQYF. The CDR3 nucleotides are TGCAGTGCTATCATCGGGACCTCCTACGAGCAGTACTTC.

This clonotype was seen a few times. The genes are TRBV29-1 and TRBJ2-7, with D tentatively TRBD1 (6 bases). Germline assignment: CDR1 SQVTM and CDR2 ANQGSEA. The CDR3 has 13 residues. V was clipped by 4 bases and J by 1 base, with 11 bases between them. CDR3 DNA sequence: TGCAGCGTTGGGTTCAGGGGTTCCTACGAGCAGTACTTC. The encoded protein is CSVGFRGSYEQYF.

In its sample, this clonotype was seen many times. The chain recombines TRBV20-1 with TRBJ1-3; 7 bases align to TRBD1. Germline trimming cut 6 bases from V and 0 bases from J; bases unmatched to any gene: 8. Germline V CDR1 and CDR2: DFQATT, SNEGSKA (reference sequence). CDR3 length: 15 residues. The CDR3 spells CSAIQGHVSGNTIYF. Here the CDR3 DNA reads TGCAGTGCAATACAGGGGCATGTCTCTGGAAACACCATATATTTT.

CDR3 region: CASRGSGPYNEQFF. For the CDR3, the DNA is TGTGCCAGCAGGGGGTCCGGGCCCTACAATGAGCAGTTCTTC. The chain has TRBV28 and TRBJ2-1; D not resolved. The germline CDR1 and CDR2 sequences are MDHEN and SYDVKM. CDR3 length: 14 amino acids. Between the trimmed V and J ends, which lost 6 bases and 2 bases, there was a span of 11 bases.

This clonotype has at least ten counts. The V call is TRBV29-1, the J call TRBJ1-3, with D perhaps TRBD1 (5 bases). The germline V gene encodes CDR1 SQVTM and CDR2 ANQGSEA. This CDR3 has 13 residues. V was clipped by 6 bases and J by 0 bases, with 9 bases between them. The CDR3 here is CSVVGGSGNTIYF. CDR3 nucleotide sequence: TGCAGCGTCGTCGGGGGCTCTGGAAACACCATATATTTT.

This clonotype was observed at least ten times. V is TRBV20-1 and J is TRBJ1-5; D perhaps matches TRBD1 (5 bases). This CDR3 is 15 amino acids long. V was trimmed by 2 bases and J by 0 bases, leaving 11 bases between them. Germline lookup yields CDR1 DFQATT and CDR2 SNEGSKA (reference sequence). The CDR3 loop is CSARRIGGSNQPQHF. The CDR3 region has the DNA TGCAGTGCTAGACGAATCGGGGGTAGCAATCAGCCCCAGCATTTT.

V usage is TRBV7-2 and J usage is TRBJ2-3, with D maybe TRBD1 (5 bases). This CDR3 is built from 12 residues. In germline, CDR1 is SGHTA, CDR2 FQGNSA. V lost 2 bases and J 11 bases, leaving 11 bases between the germline ends. Written as DNA, the CDR3 is TGTGCCAGCAGCTTACAGGGTTTTGGGCAGTATTTT. This gives the protein CASSLQGFGQYF.

This clonotype has more than one count but fewer than ten. V usage is TRBV24-1 and J usage is TRBJ2-5, with a weak D call TRBD2 (5 bases). This CDR3 is 13 amino acids long. V dropped 4 bases and J dropped 4 bases, with 9 bases sitting between them. Germline V gives CDR1 KGHDR, CDR2 SFDVKD. For the CDR3, the DNA is TGTGCCACCAGTGACCCAGCGGCAGAGACCCAGTACTTC. Translation gives CATSDPAAETQYF.

This chain links TRBV6-5 with TRBJ2-2; D is possibly TRBD1 or TRBD2 (5 bases each). Trimming took 3 bases from V and 4 from J, leaving 15 bases between them. The CDR3 is 16 amino acids. Germline CDR1 reads MNHEY; CDR2 reads SVGAGI. DNA of the CDR3: TGTGCCAGCAGTTATTTCAAACTTGGGGGCACCGGGGAGCTGTTTTTT. Amino acid sequence: CASSYFKLGGTGELFF.

This clonotype has at least ten counts. The gene calls are TRBV20-1 and TRBJ2-1; the D gene is possibly TRBD2 (6 bases). The length of the CDR3 is 13 residues. Germline CDR1 is DFQATT and CDR2 is SNEGSKA (reference sequence). V was trimmed by 0 bases and J by 9 bases, leaving 12 bases between them. The CDR3 bases are TGCAGTGCTAGAGATTCAGGGAGGAGTGAGCAGTTCTTC. Translating it yields CSARDSGRSEQFF.

This clonotype was detected ten times or more. V gene TRBV6-2 or TRBV6-3 combines with J gene TRBJ2-3, with unresolved D. In germline, CDR1 is MNHEY, CDR2 SVGEGT. This CDR3 contains 15 residues. The V and J ends lost 2 bases and 4 bases respectively, with 13 bases between them. CDR3 amino acids: CASSYATRAADTQYF. The DNA of the CDR3 is TGTGCCAGCAGTTACGCGACAAGGGCGGCAGATACGCAGTATTTT.

The CDR3 region has the DNA TGTGCCAGCAGCTTATCCACTAGCGGTCCTCGGGGGTATTTT. Translating it yields CASSLSTSGPRGYF. J is TRBJ2-3 and V is TRBV11-2; 8 nucleotides line up with TRBD2. Trimming at V came to 2 bases and at J to 14 bases, leaving 12 bases not matched to a gene. Germline CDR1 SGHAT, CDR2 FQNNGV. The CDR3 has 14 residues. Complete variable domain (other parts from reference TRBV11-2 and TRBJ2-3): EAGVAQSPRYKIIEKRQSVAFWCNPISGHATLYWYQQILGQGPKLLIQFQNNGVVDDSQLPKDRFSAERLKGVDSTLKIQPAKLEDSAVYLCASSLSTSGPRGYFGPGTRLTVL.

This clonotype has only a few counts. The rearrangement links TRBV6-6 to TRBJ1-5; D remains unclear. V dropped 6 bases and J dropped 0 bases, with 6 bases sitting between them. Germline loops: CDR1 MNHNY, CDR2 SVGAGI (reference sequence). This CDR3 has 13 residues. CDR3 sequence: CASRMYSNQPQHF. The DNA for the CDR3 is TGTGCCAGCAGAATGTATAGCAATCAGCCCCAGCATTTT.

This clonotype has more than one count but fewer than ten. The CDR3 loop reads CASRPRVYNEQFF. The CDR3 nucleotides read TGTGCCAGCAGGCCCCGGGTCTACAATGAGCAGTTCTTC. This chain connects TRBV2 to TRBJ2-1; D remains ambiguous. The CDR3 runs to 13 residues. Trimming took off 6 bases at V and 3 bases at J, with 9 bases between the two ends. The germline CDR1 and CDR2 sequences are SNHLY and FYNNEI.

This clonotype was recorded many times. The chain joins TRBV6-6 to TRBJ1-5; D may be TRBD1 (5 bases). This CDR3 contains 13 residues. Germline values: CDR1 MNHNY, CDR2 SVGAGI (reference sequence). Trimming shortened V by 6 bases and J by 6 bases, and 12 bases separated the two germline ends. Here the CDR3 DNA reads TGTGCCAGCAGACCCCAGGGCGGTCAGCCCCAGCATTTT. As protein: CASRPQGGQPQHF.

This clonotype was found a few times. The gene calls are TRBV6-2 or TRBV6-3 and TRBJ1-5; 10 bases map to TRBD1. CDR3 length equals 15 residues. With V trimmed by 6 bases and J by 0 bases, 2 bases remained unmatched. Germline V gene lookup returns CDR1 MNHEY and CDR2 SVGEGT. The CDR3 DNA is TGTGCCAGCAGGGGGACAGGGGCTAGCAATCAGCCCCAGCATTTT. Translated: CASRGTGASNQPQHF.

This clonotype was found many times. CDR3 nucleotides: TGTGCCACCAGCAGACGCGGGGCCGGCGGCGGGGAGCTGTTTTTT. Translating gives CATSRRGAGGGELFF. V is TRBV15 and J is TRBJ2-2, with D possibly matching TRBD2 (6 bases). The CDR3 is made up of 15 amino acids. Germline V gene lookup returns CDR1 LNHNV and CDR2 YYDKDF (reference sequence). V lost 2 bases and J lost 7, with 14 bases in between. Looking up the rest from reference TRBV15 and TRBJ2-2 gives the full variable domain: DAMVIQNPRYQVTQFGKPVTLSCSQTLNHNVMYWYQQKSSQAPKLLFHYYDKDFNNEADTPDNFQSRRPNTSFCFLDIRSPGLGDTAMYLCATSRRGAGGGELFFGEGSRLTVL.

This clonotype was observed at least ten times. The rearrangement uses TRBV12-3 or TRBV12-4 and TRBJ2-7; 9 bases align to TRBD1. The CDR3 has 15 residues. J lost 2 bases, V lost 5 bases, and 7 bases had no gene match. CDR3 loop: CASSIGTGRAYEQYF. The CDR3 coding sequence is TGTGCCAGCAGTATTGGGACAGGGAGGGCCTACGAGCAGTACTTC.

The chain links TRBV7-2 to TRBJ1-4, with D unresolved. Looked up from germline, CDR1 is SGHTA and CDR2 is FQGNSA. The CDR3 is 13 residues long. V lost 5 bases and J 8 bases, leaving 12 bases between the germline ends. In DNA, the CDR3 is TGTGCCAGCAGCCCATTGAACACAGAAAAACTGTTTTTT. Translation gives CASSPLNTEKLFF.

A word on this clonotype: One base away lies a much larger clone, so this may be a sequencing read error. V gene TRBV7-8 combines with J gene TRBJ2-7; D unclear. The CDR3 extends over 15 amino acids. V dropped 5 bases and J dropped 0 bases, with 14 bases sitting between them. The germline V gene has CDR1 SGHVS and CDR2 FQNEAQ. In nucleotides, the CDR3 is TGTGCCAGCAGCATAGGTCTCAGACGCTCCTACGAGCAGTACTTC. Its protein product is CASSIGLRRSYEQYF. Full variable domain (remainder filled in from reference TRBV7-8 and TRBJ2-7): GAGVSQSPRYKVAKRGQDVALRCDPISGHVSLFWYQQALGQGPEFLTYFQNEAQLDKSGLPSDRFFAERPEGSVSTLKIQRTQQEDSAVYLCASSIGLRRSYEQYFGPGTRLTVT.

Only a few counts were recorded for this clonotype. V usage is TRBV10-1 and J usage is TRBJ2-3; perhaps TRBD2 as D (6 bases). The V end was cut by 3 bases, the J end by 2 bases, with 9 bases between. This CDR3 contains 14 residues. Germline values: CDR1 WNHNN, CDR2 SYGVQD (reference sequence). The CDR3 here is CASSELAPTDTQYF. The CDR3 region has the DNA TGCGCCAGCAGTGAACTAGCCCCCACAGATACGCAGTATTTT.

This chain links TRBV4-3 with TRBJ2-2; 8 bases align to TRBD2. Looked up from germline, CDR1 is LGHNA and CDR2 is YSLEER. CDR3 size: 15 residues. The V and J ends lost 2 bases and 3 bases, in that order; junction bases with no gene match: 2. The DNA of the CDR3 is TGCGCCAGCAGCCAAATAGCGGGGTACACCGGGGAGCTGTTTTTT. Protein sequence: CASSQIAGYTGELFF.

This clonotype was counted at least ten times. The chain is built from TRBV7-8 and TRBJ2-7, with 11 positions matching TRBD1. The CDR3 has 16 amino acids. Germline CDR1 SGHVS, CDR2 FQNEAQ. Trimming at V came to 3 bases and at J to 4 bases, leaving 8 bases not matched to a gene. CDR3 DNA: TGTGCCAGCAGCTTTAGGGGGGACAGGGGGTTGTACGAGCAGTACTTC. This sequence encodes CASSFRGDRGLYEQYF.

The sample holds many counts of this clonotype. The chain is built from TRBV7-2 and TRBJ2-1; the match to TRBD2 covers 10 bases. With V trimmed by 3 bases and J by 10 bases, 9 bases remained unmatched. In germline, CDR1 is SGHTA, CDR2 FQGNSA. This CDR3 is built from 15 residues. The CDR3 bases are TGTGCCAGCAGCTTGGGACTAGCGAGTACGAGGGAGCAGTTCTTC. Translating it yields CASSLGLASTREQFF. The variable domain in full, completed from reference TRBV7-2 and TRBJ2-1, reads GAGVSQSPSNKVTEKGKDVELRCDPISGHTALYWYRQSLGQGLEFLIYFQGNSAPDKSGLPSDRFSAERTGGSVSTLTIQRTQQEDSAVYLCASSLGLASTREQFFGPGTRLTVL.

This chain uses TRBV12-3 or TRBV12-4 with TRBJ2-7; TRBD1 might be the D (5 bases). The CDR3 sequence is 12 residues long. The V end lost 3 bases, the J end lost 9 bases, and 12 bases lay between the germline ends. The CDR3 loop is CASSFTGSGQYF. As DNA, the CDR3 is TGTGCCAGCAGTTTTACAGGCTCCGGGCAGTACTTC.

The sample holds many counts of this clonotype. The chain is built from TRBV7-2 and TRBJ2-7; D is perhaps TRBD2 (6 bases). This CDR3 has 13 amino acids. The germline V and J ends were trimmed by 7 bases and 4 bases, with 14 bases remaining between them. CDR1 is SGHTA, CDR2 FQGNSA, per germline. The CDR3: CASMPGAGYEQYF. In nucleotides, the CDR3 is TGTGCCAGCATGCCCGGGGCGGGGTACGAGCAGTACTTC. Filled out from reference TRBV7-2 and TRBJ2-7, the complete variable domain reads GAGVSQSPSNKVTEKGKDVELRCDPISGHTALYWYRQSLGQGLEFLIYFQGNSAPDKSGLPSDRFSAERTGGSVSTLTIQRTQQEDSAVYLCASMPGAGYEQYFGPGTRLTVT.

V is TRBV20-1 and J is TRBJ1-2; D may be TRBD1 (5 bases). Trimming removed 4 bases at V and 8 bases at J, with 11 bases between. Germline V CDR1 and CDR2: DFQATT, SNEGSKA (reference sequence). This CDR3 is built from 11 residues. Written as DNA, the CDR3 is TGCAGTGCTATAGTTGACAGAGGCTACACCTTC. Its translation: CSAIVDRGYTF.

This clonotype showed up many times. The V and J genes are TRBV29-1 and TRBJ1-4, with TRBD1 as a possible D gene (6 bases). V was pared by 4 bases and J by 3 bases, with 15 bases between. Germline CDR1 is SQVTM and CDR2 is ANQGSEA. The CDR3 runs 15 residues. CDR3 region: CSVGGLDSSNEKLFF. CDR3 in DNA: TGCAGCGTTGGGGGGCTGGACAGCTCTAATGAAAAACTGTTTTTT.

This clonotype was observed many times. This chain links TRBV11-2 with TRBJ2-6, with no clear D. The V end was cut by 5 bases, the J end by 4 bases, with 9 bases between. This CDR3 has 14 residues. Germline CDR1 SGHAT, CDR2 FQNNGV. This CDR3 reads CASSPRSGANVLTF. CDR3 DNA: TGTGCCAGCAGCCCACGAAGCGGGGCCAACGTCCTGACTTTC.